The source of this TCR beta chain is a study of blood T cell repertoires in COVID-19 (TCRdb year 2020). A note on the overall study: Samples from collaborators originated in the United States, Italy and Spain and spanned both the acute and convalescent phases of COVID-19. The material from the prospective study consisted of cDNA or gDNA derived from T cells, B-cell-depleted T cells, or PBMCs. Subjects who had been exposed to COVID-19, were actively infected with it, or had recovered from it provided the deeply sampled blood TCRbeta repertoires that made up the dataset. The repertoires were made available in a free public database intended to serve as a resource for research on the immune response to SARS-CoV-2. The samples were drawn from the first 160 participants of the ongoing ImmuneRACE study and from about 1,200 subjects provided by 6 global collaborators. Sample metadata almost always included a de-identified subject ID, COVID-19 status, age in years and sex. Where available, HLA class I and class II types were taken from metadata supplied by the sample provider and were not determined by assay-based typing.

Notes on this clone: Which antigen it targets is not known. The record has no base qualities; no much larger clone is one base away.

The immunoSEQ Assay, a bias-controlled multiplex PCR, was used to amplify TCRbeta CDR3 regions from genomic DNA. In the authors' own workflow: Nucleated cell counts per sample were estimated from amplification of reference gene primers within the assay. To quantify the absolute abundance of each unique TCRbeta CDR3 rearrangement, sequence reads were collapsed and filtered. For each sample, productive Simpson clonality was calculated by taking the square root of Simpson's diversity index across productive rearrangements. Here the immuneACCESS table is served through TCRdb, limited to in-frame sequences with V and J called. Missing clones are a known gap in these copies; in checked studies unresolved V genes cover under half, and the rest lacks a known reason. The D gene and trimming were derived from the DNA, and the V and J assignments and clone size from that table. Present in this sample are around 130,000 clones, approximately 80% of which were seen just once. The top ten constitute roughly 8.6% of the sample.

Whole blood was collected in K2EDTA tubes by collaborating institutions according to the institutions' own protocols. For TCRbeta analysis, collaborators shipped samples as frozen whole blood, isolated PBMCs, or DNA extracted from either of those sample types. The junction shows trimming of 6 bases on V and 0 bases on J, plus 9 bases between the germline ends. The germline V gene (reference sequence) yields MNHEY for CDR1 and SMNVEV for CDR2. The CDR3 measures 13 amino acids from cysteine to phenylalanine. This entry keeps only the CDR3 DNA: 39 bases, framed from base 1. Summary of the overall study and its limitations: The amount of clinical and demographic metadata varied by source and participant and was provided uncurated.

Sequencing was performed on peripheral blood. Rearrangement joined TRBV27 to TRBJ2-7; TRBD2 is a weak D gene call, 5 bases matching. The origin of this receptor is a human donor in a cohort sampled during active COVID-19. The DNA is TGTGCCAGCAGGAGGGCCAGCTCCTACGAGCAGTACTTC. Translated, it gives CASRRASSYEQYF.